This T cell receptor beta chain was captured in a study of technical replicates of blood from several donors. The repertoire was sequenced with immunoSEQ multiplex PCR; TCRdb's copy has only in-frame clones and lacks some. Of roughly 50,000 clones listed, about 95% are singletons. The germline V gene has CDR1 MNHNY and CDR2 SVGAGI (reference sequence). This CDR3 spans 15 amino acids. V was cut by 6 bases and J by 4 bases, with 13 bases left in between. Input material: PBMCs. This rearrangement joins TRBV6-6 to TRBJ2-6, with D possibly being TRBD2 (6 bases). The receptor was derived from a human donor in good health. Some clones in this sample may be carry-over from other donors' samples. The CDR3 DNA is TGTGCCAGCAGGGGGGGTGGCGCAGGGGCCAACGTCCTGACTTTC. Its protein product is CASRGGGAGANVLTF.